This entry concerns a single T cell receptor beta chain. Its binding antigen is unknown. The input lacks base qualities; no much larger clone sits a single base away. Each collaborating institution followed its own protocols to collect whole blood in K2EDTA tubes. Collaborator samples were shipped for TCRbeta analysis as frozen whole blood, isolated PBMCs, or DNA extracted from either sample type. The data stem from a study of blood T cell repertoires in COVID-19 (dated by TCRdb to the early 2020s). Describing the broader study: Samples from collaborators originated in the United States, Italy and Spain and spanned both the acute and convalescent phases of COVID-19. The samples were drawn from two sources: the first 160 participants of the ongoing ImmuneRACE study, and some 1,300 subjects contributed by 6 global collaborators. A freely available public database, intended as a resource for researchers studying the immune response to SARS-CoV-2, is where the repertoires were released. Where HLA class I and class II types were available, the types were taken from metadata supplied by the sample provider, not from assay-based typing. The prospective study material was composed of cDNA or gDNA derived from T cells, B-cell-depleted T cells, or PBMCs. A de-identified subject ID, COVID-19 status, age in years and sex were almost always included in the sample metadata. The dataset comprised deeply sampled blood TCRbeta repertoires from subjects exposed to, actively infected with, or recovered from COVID-19. Points the paper makes about the study in general: The amount of clinical and demographic metadata varied by source and participant and was provided uncurated.

TCRbeta CDR3 regions were amplified from genomic DNA using the immunoSEQ Assay, a bias-controlled multiplex PCR. In the paper's pipeline: Nucleated cell counts per sample were estimated from amplification of reference gene primers within the assay. To quantify the absolute abundance of each unique TCRbeta CDR3 rearrangement, sequence reads were collapsed and filtered. For each sample, productive Simpson clonality was calculated as the square root of Simpson's diversity index across productive rearrangements. TCRdb's version of the immuneACCESS table is confined to in-frame rearrangements and falls short of the full clone set. An unresolved V gene accounts for under half of the shortfall where checked; the remainder is of unknown origin. V and J calls and clone size follow that table, whereas D and trimming were derived from the DNA. The sample table records roughly 120,000 clones; roughly four fifths of these occur just once. The ten largest clones take up 9.5% to 13% of the sample.

The TCR originated in a human donor in a cohort sampled during active COVID-19. Sequences were obtained from peripheral blood.

The DNA reads as follows: TGCGCCAGCAGCCCCCTAGGTGGAGCGAACACTGAAGCTTTCTTT. This is translated as CASSPLGGANTEAFF. The rearranged segments are TRBV5-1 and TRBJ1-1; no D segment can be confidently identified. V is reduced by 4 bases and J by 1 base, leaving a spacing of 14 bases between them. CDR3 length: 15 amino acids, cysteine to phenylalanine. The read is trimmed to its CDR3 DNA, 45 bases read in frame from base 1. The CDR1 and CDR2 encoded by the germline V gene are SGHRS and YFSETQ.